Shown below are 19 T cell receptor beta chains from a single sample sequenced in a study of T cells in Graves' hyperthyroidism and ophthalmopathy. TCR beta CDR3 regions were amplified from RNA. Researchers ran a first-round RT-PCR on the TCR CDR3 using the HTBI primer set. TCRdb reanalysed the multiplex PCR reads using MiXCR and keeps one entry per CDR3 protein. This repertoire shows roughly 240,000 distinct CDR3 sequences, about 25% found once; its top ten account for approximately 35%. The sequencing input was blood. Receptors originate from a woman between 35 and 50 years old with Graves' ophthalmopathy.

This clonotype occurred many times. Given a much more abundant clone one base away, this may be a read error. The genes are TRBV5-1 and TRBJ2-2, with 10 bases that match TRBD1. The CDR3 has 15 amino acids. Germline CDR1 and CDR2: SGHRS and YFSETQ. The CDR3 bases are TGCGCCAGCAGCTTAGGGACAGGGGACACCGGGGAGCTGGTTTTT. Its protein is CASSLGTGDTGELVF.

The sample holds many counts of this clonotype. The chain joins TRBV25-1 to TRBJ2-7; 11 nucleotides agree with TRBD2. The germline CDR1 and CDR2 sequences are MGHDK and SYGVNS. V lost 1 base, J lost 3 bases, and 8 bases stayed unmatched. CDR3 size: 17 residues. In nucleotides, the CDR3 is TGTGCCAGCAGTGAATTGCTAGCGGGAGGAGGATTCTACGAGCAGTACTTC. This translates into CASSELLAGGGFYEQYF.

This clonotype was seen ten or more times. CDR3 nucleotide sequence: TGTGCCAGCAGCTTAGGTGAGGTAGCCAGATACGAGCAGTACTTC. Translation: CASSLGEVARYEQYF. The chain employs TRBV7-9 and TRBJ2-7; no firm D call. With 1 base removed from V and 4 bases from J, the gap between germline ends came to 14 bases. CDR1 is SEHNR and CDR2 is FQNEAQ in the germline V gene (reference sequence). The CDR3 has 15 residues.

In its sample, this clonotype was seen many times. The rearrangement joins TRBV27 to TRBJ2-7; D might be TRBD2 (6 bases). Trimming cost V 0 bases and J 2 bases, with 14 bases left between them. Per germline, CDR1 MNHEY and CDR2 SMNVEV (reference sequence). The CDR3 spans 16 residues. The CDR3 DNA follows: TGTGCCAGCAGTTTATCCGGGGGACTCTCCCCCTACGAGCAGTACTTC. Protein sequence: CASSLSGGLSPYEQYF.

This clonotype has a count of ten or more. V and J are TRBV24-1 and TRBJ2-7, with D possibly matching TRBD2 (6 bases). V dropped 9 bases and J dropped 2 bases, with 16 bases sitting between them. Germline V gene sequence: CDR1 KGHDR, CDR2 SFDVKD. The CDR3 contains 14 residues. The DNA of the CDR3 is TGTGCCACCCTTAGCGGAGGGACCCCCTACGAGCAGTACTTC. Translated: CATLSGGTPYEQYF.

This clonotype was seen ten or more times. This chain uses TRBV2 with TRBJ2-7, with TRBD2 matching over 13 bases. CDR3 length equals 14 residues. Trimming cost V 7 bases and J 5 bases; bases outside gene matches: 5. The germline gives CDR1 SNHLY, CDR2 FYNNEI. The CDR3 nucleotides are TGTGCCAGCATCAGGACTAGCGGGAGTGACGAGCAGTACTTC. The encoded protein is CASIRTSGSDEQYF.

This clonotype was recorded many times. The rearrangement joins TRBV7-8 to TRBJ1-2; TRBD1 matches at 7 bases. From germline, CDR1 is SGHVS and CDR2 FQNEAQ. V lost 0 bases, J lost 5 bases, and 9 bases stayed unmatched. The CDR3 runs to 16 residues. The CDR3 is CASSLAYGGGGYGYTF. As DNA, the CDR3 is TGTGCCAGCAGCTTAGCGTATGGAGGGGGCGGATATGGCTACACCTTC.

This sequence joins TRBV27 and TRBJ2-5, with 14 nucleotides matching TRBD2. Germline values: CDR1 MNHEY, CDR2 SMNVEV (reference sequence). Trimming removed 2 bases from V and 7 bases from J; junction bases left unmatched: 12. CDR3 length equals 18 residues. DNA for the CDR3: TGTGCCAGCAGTTTACCGAAACCGGGACTAGCGGGAGTAGTGACCCAGTACTTC. It translates to CASSLPKPGLAGVVTQYF.

This chain links TRBV11-2 with TRBJ1-2; TRBD1 aligns across 7 bases. The CDR3 is made up of 16 amino acids. With 5 bases clipped from V and 5 bases from J, the junction kept 14 bases outside the gene matches. Germline assignment: CDR1 SGHAT and CDR2 FQNNGV. CDR3 loop: CASSPSNNRGRYGYTF. The CDR3 DNA reads TGTGCCAGCAGCCCGAGCAACAACAGGGGACGGTATGGCTACACCTTC.

This clonotype has just one count. This chain joins TRBV19 and TRBJ2-7, with 11 nucleotides matching TRBD2. CDR1 is LNHDA, CDR2 SQIVND, per germline (reference sequence). The V and J ends lost 6 bases and 0 bases, in that order; junction bases with no gene match: 7. There are 16 residues in the CDR3. The CDR3 loop reads CASSDPGTSGSYEQYF. The CDR3 DNA reads as TGTGCCAGTAGCGATCCCGGGACTAGCGGCTCCTACGAGCAGTACTTC.

This clonotype was picked up many times. The chain uses TRBV7-3 and TRBJ2-7, with TRBD2 matching over 7 bases. Germline V gene data show CDR1 as SGHTA and CDR2 as FQGTGA. V was pared by 2 bases and J by 8 bases, with 9 bases of the junction left unmatched. The CDR3 runs to 14 residues. Here the CDR3 reads CASSLGATSEKQYF. The CDR3 nucleotides read TGTGCCAGCAGCTTAGGGGCCACTAGCGAGAAGCAGTACTTC.

In its sample, this clonotype was seen many times. The chain uses TRBV20-1 and TRBJ1-2; D unresolved. The CDR3 totals 12 residues. Germline V gene sequence: CDR1 DFQATT, CDR2 SNEGSKA (reference sequence). This chain's CDR3 is CSGDVLSPGYTF. In nucleotides, the CDR3 is TGCAGCGGAGACGTATTGTCTCCGGGCTACACCTTC.

This clonotype turned up a few times. The chain uses TRBV10-3 and TRBJ2-2; D gene unclear. The germline gives CDR1 ENHRY, CDR2 SYGVKD. The CDR3 has 17 amino acids. Trimming removed 10 bases at V and 5 bases at J, with 26 bases between. The CDR3 bases are TGTGCCACCTTATCTTTTGGCACGCCGATAAGTACCGGGGAGCTGTTTTTT. The encoded protein is CATLSFGTPISTGELFF.

This clonotype was seen at least ten times. CDR3: CASSSKGQGVSPLHF. The CDR3 coding sequence is TGTGCCAGCAGTTCCAAGGGACAGGGAGTTTCACCCCTCCACTTT. The chain combines TRBV6-5 with TRBJ1-6, with 9 bases fitting TRBD1. Losses at the gene ends were 4 bases for V and 9 bases for J; bases not matched to a gene: 7. Germline V gene lookup returns CDR1 MNHEY and CDR2 SVGAGI. The CDR3 runs to 15 residues.

At least ten counts were recorded for this clonotype. The chain couples TRBV28 to TRBJ1-1; perhaps TRBD1 as D (5 bases). CDR3 size: 15 residues. Germline CDR1 MDHEN, CDR2 SYDVKM. V dropped 6 bases and J dropped 4 bases, with 18 bases sitting between them. The CDR3 sequence: CASSRPGGRSTEAFF. CDR3 coding DNA: TGTGCCAGCAGCCGACCGGGGGGGAGGAGCACTGAAGCTTTCTTT. The full variable domain, completed using reference TRBV28 and TRBJ1-1, is DVKVTQSSRYLVKRTGEKVFLECVQDMDHENMFWYRQDPGLGLRLIYFSYDVKMKEKGDIPEGYSVSREKKERFSLILESASTNQTSMYLCASSRPGGRSTEAFFGQGTRLTVV.

This clonotype was counted ten times or more. The rearrangement links TRBV2 to TRBJ2-7; D possibly matches TRBD1 or TRBD2 (5 bases each). Trimming pared 1 base from V and 6 bases from J, leaving 10 bases between. The CDR3 runs 13 residues. Per germline, CDR1 SNHLY and CDR2 FYNNEI. The CDR3 nucleotides read TGTGCCAGCAGTGAAGTCCGGGACGGCGAGCAGTACTTC. Its translation: CASSEVRDGEQYF.

This clonotype was counted at least ten times. The rearrangement joins TRBV28 to TRBJ2-2; D ambiguous. CDR1 is MDHEN and CDR2 is SYDVKM in the germline V gene. The CDR3 totals 13 residues. Trimming left V 5 bases short and J 7 bases short, with 11 bases between. The CDR3 DNA sequence: TGTGCCAGCAGTGAATTCGGTTTCGGGGAGCTGTTTTTT. Translating it yields CASSEFGFGELFF.

The chain has TRBV20-1 and TRBJ2-5; 7 bases match TRBD1. Per germline, CDR1 DFQATT and CDR2 SNEGSKA (reference sequence). Trimming at V came to 0 bases and at J to 5 bases, leaving 6 bases not matched to a gene. The CDR3 has 14 residues. The CDR3 protein is CSARDVTGWETQYF. As DNA, the CDR3 is TGCAGTGCTAGAGACGTGACAGGGTGGGAGACCCAGTACTTC.

This clonotype was counted ten times or more. The chain has TRBV20-1 and TRBJ2-5; the match to TRBD1 covers 10 bases. The germline CDR1 and CDR2 sequences are DFQATT and SNEGSKA (reference sequence). The CDR3 extends over 11 amino acids. V lost 6 bases to trimming and J lost 7 bases; unmatched junction nucleotides: 2. CDR3 region: CSARTGGTQYF. The CDR3 DNA reads TGCAGTGCCCGGACAGGGGGGACCCAGTACTTC.